The clone carrying this T cell receptor beta chain was recorded once. What it binds is unknown. The data belong to a study of STAT5B mutations in CD4+ large granular lymphocyte leukemia. Controls came from buffy coats of healthy blood donors. Study-wide results and caveats: Patient CD4-sorted repertoires stayed more clonal than healthy ones after leukemic-clone removal. No patients shared main leukemic clonotypes, though less than 30% appeared at low frequency elsewhere. The CD4+ versus CD8+ T-LGLL clonality difference may reflect limited sample size.

TCRdb keeps only in-frame clones here, not all; method: immunoSEQ multiplex PCR. The data contain about 34,000 clones, over 65% of them singletons. The CDR3 contains 20 residues. Per germline, CDR1 LNHDA and CDR2 SQIVND (reference sequence). V dropped 2 bases and J dropped 2; count of bases not matched to a gene: 17. The chain has TRBV19 and TRBJ2-3, with TRBD2 identical over 9 bases. The TCR comes from a human donor in good health. The sample comprised CD4+ T cells from blood buffy coats. The CDR3: CASSISPGKRGAGHTDTQYF. The CDR3 DNA follows: TGTGCCAGTAGTATATCCCCGGGAAAGCGGGGGGCTGGGCACACAGATACGCAGTATTTT.